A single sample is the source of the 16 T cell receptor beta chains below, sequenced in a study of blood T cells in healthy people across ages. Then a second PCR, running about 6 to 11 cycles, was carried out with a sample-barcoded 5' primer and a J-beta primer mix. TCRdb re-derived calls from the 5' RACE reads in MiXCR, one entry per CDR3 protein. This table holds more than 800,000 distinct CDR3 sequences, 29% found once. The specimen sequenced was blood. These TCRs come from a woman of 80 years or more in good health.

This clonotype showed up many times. In nucleotides, the CDR3 is TGTGCCAGCAGTTTAGCGACCTATGGCTACACCTTC. Protein product: CASSLATYGYTF. The gene calls are TRBV6-2 or TRBV6-3 and TRBJ1-2; D is uncertain. CDR1 MNHEY and CDR2 SVGEGT come from the germline V gene. CDR3 length: 12 amino acids. Between the trimmed V and J ends, which lost 4 bases and 4 bases, there was a span of 7 bases.

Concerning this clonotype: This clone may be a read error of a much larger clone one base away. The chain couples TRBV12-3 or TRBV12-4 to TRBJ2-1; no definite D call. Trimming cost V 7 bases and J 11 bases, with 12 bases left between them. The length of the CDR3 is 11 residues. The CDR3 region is CASTNYGKQFF. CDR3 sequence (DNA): TGTGCCAGCACCAATTACGGTAAGCAGTTCTTC.

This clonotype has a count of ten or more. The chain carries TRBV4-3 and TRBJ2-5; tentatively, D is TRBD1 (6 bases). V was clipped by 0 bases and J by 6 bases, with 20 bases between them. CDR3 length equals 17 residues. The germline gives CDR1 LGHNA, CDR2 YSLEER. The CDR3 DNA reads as TGCGCCAGCAGCCAAGATGTGTCGGACAGCCTGGGGAAGACCCAGTACTTC. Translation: CASSQDVSDSLGKTQYF.

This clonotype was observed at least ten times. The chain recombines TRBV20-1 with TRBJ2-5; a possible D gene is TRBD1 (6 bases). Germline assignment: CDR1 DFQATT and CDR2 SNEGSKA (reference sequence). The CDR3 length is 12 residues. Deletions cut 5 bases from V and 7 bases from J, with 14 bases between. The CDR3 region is CSASTGTATQYF. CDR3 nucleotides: TGCAGTGCTTCTACAGGGACGGCGACCCAGTACTTC.

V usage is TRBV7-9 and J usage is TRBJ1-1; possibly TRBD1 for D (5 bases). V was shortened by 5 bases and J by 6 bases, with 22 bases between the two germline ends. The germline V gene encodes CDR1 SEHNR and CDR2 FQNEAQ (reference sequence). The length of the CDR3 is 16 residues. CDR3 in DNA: TGTGCCAGCAGCCCTGACCACTCCAGGGAGGCCCCTGAAGCTTTCTTT. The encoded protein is CASSPDHSREAPEAFF. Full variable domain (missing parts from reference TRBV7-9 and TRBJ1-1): DTGVSQNPRHKITKRGQNVTFRCDPISEHNRLYWYRQTLGQGPEFLTYFQNEAQLEKSRLLSDRFSAERPKGSFSTLEIQRTEQGDSAMYLCASSPDHSREAPEAFFGQGTRLTVV.

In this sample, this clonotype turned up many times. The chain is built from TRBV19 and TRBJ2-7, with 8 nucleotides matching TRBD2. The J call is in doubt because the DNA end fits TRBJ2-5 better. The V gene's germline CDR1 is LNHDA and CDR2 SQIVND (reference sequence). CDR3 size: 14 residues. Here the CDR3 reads CASSIGLAKETQYF. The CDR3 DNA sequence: TGTGCCAGTAGTATAGGACTAGCGAAGGAGACCCAGTACTTC.

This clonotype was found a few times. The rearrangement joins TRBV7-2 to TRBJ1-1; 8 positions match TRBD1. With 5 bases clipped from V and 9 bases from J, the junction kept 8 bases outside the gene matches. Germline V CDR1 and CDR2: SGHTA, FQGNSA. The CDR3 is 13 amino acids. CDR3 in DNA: TGTGCCAGCAGCAACCGACAGGGGTGGAAAGCTTTCTTT. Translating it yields CASSNRQGWKAFF.

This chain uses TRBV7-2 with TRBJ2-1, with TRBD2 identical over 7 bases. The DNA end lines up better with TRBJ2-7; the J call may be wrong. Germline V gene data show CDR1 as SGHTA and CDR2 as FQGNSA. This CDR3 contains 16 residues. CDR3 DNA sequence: TGTGCCAGCAGCTTGAACGGGGGGAGCTCCTACAATGAGCAGTACTTC. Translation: CASSLNGGSSYNEQYF.

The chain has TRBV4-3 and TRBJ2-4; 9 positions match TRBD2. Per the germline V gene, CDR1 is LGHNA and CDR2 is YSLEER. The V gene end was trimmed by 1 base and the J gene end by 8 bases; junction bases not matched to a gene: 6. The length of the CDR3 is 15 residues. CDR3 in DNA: TGCGCCAGCAGCCAAGGGGCTAGCGGGAAGGACATTCAGTACTTC. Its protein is CASSQGASGKDIQYF.

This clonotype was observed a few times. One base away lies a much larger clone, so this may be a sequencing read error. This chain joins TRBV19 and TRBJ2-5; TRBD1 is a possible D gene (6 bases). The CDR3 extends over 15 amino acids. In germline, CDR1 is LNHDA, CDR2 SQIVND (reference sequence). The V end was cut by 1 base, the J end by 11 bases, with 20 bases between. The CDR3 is CASSIGAGVNNEQYF. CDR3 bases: TGTGCCAGTAGTATAGGAGCAGGGGTAAACAATGAGCAGTACTTC. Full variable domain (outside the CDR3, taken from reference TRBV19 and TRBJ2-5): DGGITQSPKYLFRKEGQNVTLSCEQNLNHDAMYWYRQDPGQGLRLIYYSQIVNDFQKGDIAEGYSVSREKKESFPLTVTSAQKNPTAFYLCASSIGAGVNNEQYFGPGTRLLVL.

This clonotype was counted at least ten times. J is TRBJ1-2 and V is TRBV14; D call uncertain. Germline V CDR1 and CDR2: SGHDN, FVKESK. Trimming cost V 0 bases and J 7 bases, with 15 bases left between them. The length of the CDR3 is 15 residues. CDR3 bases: TGTGCCAGCAGCCAAGAGAGGGTTGCAGAGGCTGGCTACACCTTC. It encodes CASSQERVAEAGYTF.

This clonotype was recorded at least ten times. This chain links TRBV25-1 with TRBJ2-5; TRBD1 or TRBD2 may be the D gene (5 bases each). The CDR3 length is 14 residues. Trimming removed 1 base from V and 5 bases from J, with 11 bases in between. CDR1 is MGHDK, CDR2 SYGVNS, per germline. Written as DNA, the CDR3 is TGTGCCAGCAGTGAATCAGGGCCGGGGGAGACCCAGTACTTC. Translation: CASSESGPGETQYF.

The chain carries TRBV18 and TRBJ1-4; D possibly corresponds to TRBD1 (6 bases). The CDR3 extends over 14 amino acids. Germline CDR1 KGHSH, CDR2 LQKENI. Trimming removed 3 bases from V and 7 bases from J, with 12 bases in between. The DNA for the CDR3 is TGTGCCAGCTCACCGGGCACAGGGTCTGAAAAACTGTTTTTT. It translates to CASSPGTGSEKLFF.

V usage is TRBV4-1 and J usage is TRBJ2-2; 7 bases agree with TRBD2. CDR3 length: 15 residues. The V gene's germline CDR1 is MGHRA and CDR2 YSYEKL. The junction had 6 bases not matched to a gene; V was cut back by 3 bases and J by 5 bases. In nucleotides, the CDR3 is TGCGCCAGCAGCCAGAGCGGGGTCGGGACCGGGGAGCTGTTTTTT. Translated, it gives CASSQSGVGTGELFF.

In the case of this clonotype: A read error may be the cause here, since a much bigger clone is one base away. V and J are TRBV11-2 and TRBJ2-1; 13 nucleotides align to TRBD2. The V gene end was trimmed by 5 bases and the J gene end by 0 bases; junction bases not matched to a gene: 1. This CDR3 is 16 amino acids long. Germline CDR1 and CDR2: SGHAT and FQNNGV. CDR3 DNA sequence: TGTGCCAGCAGCGGGACTAGCGGGGCCTCCTACAATGAGCAGTTCTTC. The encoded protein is CASSGTSGASYNEQFF.

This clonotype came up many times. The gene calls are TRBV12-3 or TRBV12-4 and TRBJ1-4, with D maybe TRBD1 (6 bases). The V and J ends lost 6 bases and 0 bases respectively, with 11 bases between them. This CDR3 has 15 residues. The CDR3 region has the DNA TGTGCCAGCAGCTCACGACAGGCAACTAATGAAAAACTGTTTTTT. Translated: CASSSRQATNEKLFF.